The 21 T cell receptor beta chains below all came from one sample that was sequenced in a study of blood T cell repertoires in COVID-19. Produced via immunoSEQ multiplex PCR; TCRdb's table is partial and in-frame only. The table has roughly 400,000 clones, less than 95% seen once. Sample: PBMCs or T cells enriched from blood (not recorded which). The origin of the receptors is a man aged 18 to 35 who had recovered from COVID-19.

With regard to this clone: The sample contains more than one DNA sequence encoding this CDR3. This chain uses TRBV18 with TRBJ1-5; 8 bases are a match to TRBD1. Germline CDR1 and CDR2: KGHSH and LQKENI. The CDR3 is 15 residues long. After removal of 1 base from V and 7 bases from J, the junction contained 6 bases not matched to a gene. CDR3 residues: CASSPRTGREQPQHF. Written as DNA, the CDR3 is TGTGCCAGCTCACCACGGACAGGGCGGGAGCAGCCCCAGCATTTT.

This clone turned up a few times. CDR3 sequence (DNA): TGCAGCGGCCTTAGCGGGAACTCCTACAATGAGCAGTTCTTC. As protein: CSGLSGNSYNEQFF. The J gene is TRBJ2-1, the V gene TRBV29-1; 8 nucleotides align to TRBD2. The V segment lost 7 bases and the J segment 0 bases; nucleotides outside the gene matches: 5. In germline, CDR1 is SQVTM, CDR2 ANQGSEA. The CDR3 totals 14 residues.

The rearrangement joins TRBV7-6 to TRBJ1-6, with 8 nucleotides matching TRBD1. The germline V gene encodes CDR1 SGHVS and CDR2 FNYEAQ. Trimming took 5 bases from V and 2 from J; bases not matched to a gene: 20. CDR3 length equals 21 residues. The CDR3 sequence: CASSARHLAGQDTPYNSPLHF. CDR3 DNA: TGTGCCAGCAGCGCCCGACATCTTGCGGGACAGGACACCCCCTATAATTCACCCCTCCACTTT.

This chain links TRBV18 with TRBJ1-2; a weak D match, TRBD1 (5 bases). Germline V CDR1 and CDR2: KGHSH, LQKENI. The CDR3 totals 13 residues. V gave up 2 bases and J gave up 5 bases, with 9 bases separating them. The CDR3 here is CASSPKQEYGYTF. The CDR3 DNA reads as TGTGCCAGCTCACCAAAACAGGAGTATGGCTACACCTTC. Combining the CDR3 with reference TRBV18 and TRBJ1-2 gives the whole variable domain NAGVMQNPRHLVRRRGQEARLRCSPMKGHSHVYWYRQLPEEGLKFMVYLQKENIIDESGMPKERFSAEFPKEGPSILRIQQVVRGDSAAYFCASSPKQEYGYTFGSGTRLTVV.

This clone was recorded once. V gene TRBV10-1 combines with J gene TRBJ1-2; D uncertain. The germline gives CDR1 WNHNN, CDR2 SYGVQD (reference sequence). The CDR3 runs to 12 residues. V gave up 3 bases and J gave up 4 bases, with 6 bases separating them. Here the CDR3 DNA reads TGCGCCAGCAGTGATTCGGGCTATGGCTACACCTTC. It is translated as CASSDSGYGYTF.

The rearrangement joins TRBV10-1 to TRBJ2-1, with TRBD2 as a possible D gene (5 bases). Germline V CDR1 and CDR2: WNHNN, SYGVQD (reference sequence). The CDR3 runs to 14 residues. The ends were cut back, 3 bases at V and 0 bases at J, with 6 bases in the middle. CDR3: CASSDGNSYNEQFF. The CDR3 DNA is TGCGCCAGCAGTGACGGGAACTCCTACAATGAGCAGTTCTTC.

The V gene is TRBV3-1 (or the pseudogene TRBV3-2), the J gene TRBJ2-2; tentative D call: TRBD1 (5 bases). Germline V gene sequence: CDR1 LGHDT, CDR2 YNNKEL (reference sequence). V was trimmed by 6 bases and J by 5 bases, leaving 16 bases between them. The CDR3 is made up of 15 amino acids. The CDR3 coding sequence is TGTGCCAGCAGTTCGGGCAGGGTAACAACCGGGGAGCTGTTTTTT. Amino acids: CASSSGRVTTGELFF.

The chain employs TRBV4-1 and TRBJ1-4; weak D call: TRBD1 (5 bases). There are 15 residues in the CDR3. Germline V gene sequence: CDR1 MGHRA, CDR2 YSYEKL. V lost 0 bases and J 4 bases, leaving 9 bases between the germline ends. The CDR3 reads CASSQEQAINEKLFF. The CDR3 DNA follows: TGCGCCAGCAGCCAAGAACAGGCTATTAATGAAAAACTGTTTTTT.

V gene TRBV2 combines with J gene TRBJ2-1; 7 bases line up with TRBD1. The germline V gene encodes CDR1 SNHLY and CDR2 FYNNEI. V dropped 3 bases and J dropped 12; count of bases not matched to a gene: 8. The CDR3 is made up of 13 amino acids. The CDR3 loop is CASSEAGGIRQFF. CDR3 sequence (DNA): TGTGCCAGCAGTGAGGCAGGGGGTATCAGGCAGTTCTTC.

The chain employs TRBV2 and TRBJ2-3; D is ambiguous. Germline V gives CDR1 SNHLY, CDR2 FYNNEI. This CDR3 spans 16 amino acids. V lost 5 bases to trimming and J lost 0 bases, with 15 bases between them. CDR3 coding DNA: TGTGCCAGCAGTTCGGTGCCGGAGCATAGCACAGATACGCAGTATTTT. Amino acid sequence: CASSSVPEHSTDTQYF. The full variable domain, in which reference TRBV2 and TRBJ2-3 provide the parts outside the CDR3, is EPEVTQTPSHQVTQMGQEVILRCVPISNHLYFYWYRQILGQKVEFLVSFYNNEISEKSEIFDDQFSVERPDGSNFTLKIRSTKLEDSAMYFCASSSVPEHSTDTQYFGPGTRLTVL.

This chain links TRBV7-9 with TRBJ2-1; a possible D gene is TRBD1 (5 bases). The ends were cut back, 2 bases at V and 3 bases at J, with 14 bases in the middle. The CDR3 has 16 residues. Per the germline V gene, CDR1 is SEHNR and CDR2 is FQNEAQ (reference sequence). The CDR3 DNA is TGTGCCAGCAGCTTAAAGGGGCTAGTGGACTACAATGAGCAGTTCTTC. This sequence encodes CASSLKGLVDYNEQFF.

The V call is TRBV27, the J call TRBJ2-1; 10 bases line up with TRBD1. The CDR3 extends over 18 amino acids. V was pared by 8 bases and J by 7 bases, with 20 bases of the junction left unmatched. Germline V gene data show CDR1 as MNHEY and CDR2 as SMNVEV (reference sequence). For the CDR3, the DNA is TGTGCCAGCGCCCGATCCGGGACAGGGGCCGGATTGTCAAATGAGCAGTTCTTC. Translated: CASARSGTGAGLSNEQFF.

The J gene is TRBJ1-1, the V gene TRBV5-1; 8 bases map to TRBD1. Unmatched junction bases numbered 6, after V lost 3 bases and J lost 5 bases. Germline lookup yields CDR1 SGHRS and CDR2 YFSETQ. This CDR3 has 14 residues. The CDR3 region has the DNA TGCGCCAGCAGCTGGCGACAGGGGCGGACTGAAGCTTTCTTT. This gives the protein CASSWRQGRTEAFF.

The chain combines TRBV19 with TRBJ1-4; TRBD1 agrees at 9 bases. Looked up from germline, CDR1 is LNHDA and CDR2 is SQIVND (reference sequence). Germline trimming cut 1 base from V and 7 bases from J; bases unmatched to any gene: 4. The CDR3 spans 15 residues. This chain's CDR3 is CASSIGGTGFEKLFF. CDR3 nucleotide sequence: TGTGCCAGTAGTATAGGTGGGACAGGGTTTGAAAAACTGTTTTTT.

The chain links TRBV19 to TRBJ1-2; 9 positions match TRBD1. This CDR3 region has 15 residues. The trim removed 3 bases at V and 4 bases at J, leaving 6 bases unmatched. In germline, CDR1 is LNHDA, CDR2 SQIVND (reference sequence). In DNA form, the CDR3 reads TGTGCCAGTAGTATCGAACAGGGGGCTCGCTATGGCTACACCTTC. Its protein is CASSIEQGARYGYTF.

The chain combines TRBV7-9 with TRBJ2-5; D uncertain. The CDR3 has 14 amino acids. Germline CDR1 is SEHNR and CDR2 is FQNEAQ (reference sequence). V dropped 2 bases and J dropped 0 bases, with 7 bases sitting between them. CDR3 sequence: CASSLLQNQETQYF. The CDR3 region has the DNA TGTGCCAGCAGCTTATTACAGAACCAAGAGACCCAGTACTTC.

This sequence joins TRBV27 and TRBJ1-1; maybe TRBD1 (6 bases). With 2 bases removed from V and 9 bases from J, the gap between germline ends came to 16 bases. The CDR3 loop spans 14 amino acids. Looked up from germline, CDR1 is MNHEY and CDR2 is SMNVEV (reference sequence). The CDR3 bases are TGTGCCAGCAGTTTACAGGGGCGAGCTGGGCAAGCTTTCTTT. This gives the protein CASSLQGRAGQAFF.

This chain connects TRBV18 to TRBJ2-3; 8 bases match TRBD2. The CDR3 sequence is 16 residues long. J lost 3 bases, V lost 1 base, and 6 bases had no gene match. Germline assignment: CDR1 KGHSH and CDR2 LQKENI. The CDR3 here is CASSPQGTRGTDTQYF. The CDR3 DNA is TGTGCCAGCTCACCACAAGGGACTAGGGGTACAGATACGCAGTATTTT.

V and J are TRBV6-4 and TRBJ1-1; 9 positions match TRBD1. This CDR3 contains 14 residues. Germline V gives CDR1 MRHNA, CDR2 SNTAGT. The trim removed 5 bases at V and 5 bases at J, leaving 6 bases unmatched. The CDR3 region has the DNA TGTGCCAGCAGTCCCGGGACAGGGCGAACTGAAGCTTTCTTT. Translated, it gives CASSPGTGRTEAFF.

The chain links TRBV6-2 or TRBV6-3 to TRBJ2-1; possible D gene TRBD2, 6 bases. Germline CDR1 and CDR2: MNHEY and SVGEGT. Trimming removed 4 bases at V and 4 bases at J, with 14 bases between. CDR3 length: 15 residues. The CDR3 DNA reads as TGTGCCAGCAGTTTCGGAGGGCGGGTATACAATGAGCAGTTCTTC. This translates into CASSFGGRVYNEQFF.

The chain uses TRBV5-1 and TRBJ2-3, with a tentative D call TRBD2 (5 bases). V was pared by 6 bases and J by 6 bases, with 14 bases between. The germline CDR1 and CDR2 sequences are SGHRS and YFSETQ. The CDR3 is made up of 13 amino acids. For the CDR3, the DNA is TGCGCCAGCACCACCCCATGGGAGGATACGCAGTATTTT. This codes for CASTTPWEDTQYF.